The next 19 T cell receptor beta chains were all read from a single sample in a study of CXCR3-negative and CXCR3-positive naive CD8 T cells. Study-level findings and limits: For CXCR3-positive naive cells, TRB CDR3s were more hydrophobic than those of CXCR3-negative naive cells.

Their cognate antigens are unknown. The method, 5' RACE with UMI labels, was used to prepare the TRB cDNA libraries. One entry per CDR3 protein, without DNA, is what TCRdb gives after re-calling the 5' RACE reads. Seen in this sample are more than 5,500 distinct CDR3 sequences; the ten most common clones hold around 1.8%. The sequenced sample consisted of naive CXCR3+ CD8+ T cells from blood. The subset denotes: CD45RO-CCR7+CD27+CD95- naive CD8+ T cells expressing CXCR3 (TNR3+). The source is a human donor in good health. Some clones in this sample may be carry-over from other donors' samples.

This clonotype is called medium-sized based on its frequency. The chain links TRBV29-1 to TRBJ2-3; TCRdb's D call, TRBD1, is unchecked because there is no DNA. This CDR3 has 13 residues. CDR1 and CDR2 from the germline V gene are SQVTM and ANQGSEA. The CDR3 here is CSVPAGLTDTQYF.

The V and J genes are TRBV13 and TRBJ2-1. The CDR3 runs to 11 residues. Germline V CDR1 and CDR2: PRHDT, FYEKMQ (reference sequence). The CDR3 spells CASGNYNEQFF.

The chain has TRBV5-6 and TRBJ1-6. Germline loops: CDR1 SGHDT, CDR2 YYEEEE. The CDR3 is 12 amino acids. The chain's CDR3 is CASSLASSPLHF.

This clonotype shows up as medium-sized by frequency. CDR3 loop: CASSSGQGFNSPLHF. This chain connects TRBV27 to TRBJ1-6; the TCRdb D gene call, TRBD1, has no DNA to confirm it. The CDR3 covers 15 residues. CDR1 and CDR2 from the germline V gene are MNHEY and SMNVEV (reference sequence).

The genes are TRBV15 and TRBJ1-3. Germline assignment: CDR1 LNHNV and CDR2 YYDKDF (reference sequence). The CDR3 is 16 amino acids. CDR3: CATSREDVGLENTIYF.

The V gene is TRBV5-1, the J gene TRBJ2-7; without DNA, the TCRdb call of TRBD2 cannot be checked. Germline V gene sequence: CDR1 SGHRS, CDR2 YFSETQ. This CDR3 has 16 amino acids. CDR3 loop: CASSLWGLAVSLEQYF.

CDR3: CASSFAPPEGVSEQYF. The chain carries TRBV5-6 and TRBJ2-7; TCRdb calls TRBD1, which cannot be checked without DNA. The CDR3 is 16 amino acids. In germline, CDR1 is SGHDT, CDR2 YYEEEE.

CDR3 region: CASSNSGWGEDQYF. V usage is TRBV7-9 and J usage is TRBJ2-5. From germline, CDR1 is SEHNR and CDR2 FQNEAQ (reference sequence). The CDR3 contains 14 residues.

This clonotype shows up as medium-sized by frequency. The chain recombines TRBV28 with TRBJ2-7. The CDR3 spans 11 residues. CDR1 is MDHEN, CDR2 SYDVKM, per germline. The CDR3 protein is CASTSSYEQYF.

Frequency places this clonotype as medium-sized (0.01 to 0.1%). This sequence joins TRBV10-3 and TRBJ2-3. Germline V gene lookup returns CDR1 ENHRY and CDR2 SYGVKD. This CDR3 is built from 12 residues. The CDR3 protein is CAISEIPDTQYF.

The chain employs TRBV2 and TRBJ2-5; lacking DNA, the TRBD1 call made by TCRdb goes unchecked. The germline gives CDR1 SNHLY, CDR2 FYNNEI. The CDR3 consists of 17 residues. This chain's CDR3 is CASSEGTTVGARETQYF.

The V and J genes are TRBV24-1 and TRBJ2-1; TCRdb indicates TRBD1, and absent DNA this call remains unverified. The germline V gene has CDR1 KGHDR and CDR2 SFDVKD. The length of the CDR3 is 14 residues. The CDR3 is CATSDRTGGNEQFF.

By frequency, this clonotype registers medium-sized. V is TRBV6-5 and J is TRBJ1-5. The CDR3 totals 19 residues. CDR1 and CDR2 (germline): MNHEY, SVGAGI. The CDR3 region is CASSPDRRRALKGHQPQHF.

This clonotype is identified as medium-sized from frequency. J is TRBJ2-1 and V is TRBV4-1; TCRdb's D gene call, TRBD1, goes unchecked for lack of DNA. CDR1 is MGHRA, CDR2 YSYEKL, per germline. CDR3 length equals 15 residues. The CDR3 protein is CASSPGGGLGNEQFF.

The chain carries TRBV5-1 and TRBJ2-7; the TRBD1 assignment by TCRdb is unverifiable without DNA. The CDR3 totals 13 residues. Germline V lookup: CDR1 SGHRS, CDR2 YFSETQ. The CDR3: CASRSQGTREQYF.

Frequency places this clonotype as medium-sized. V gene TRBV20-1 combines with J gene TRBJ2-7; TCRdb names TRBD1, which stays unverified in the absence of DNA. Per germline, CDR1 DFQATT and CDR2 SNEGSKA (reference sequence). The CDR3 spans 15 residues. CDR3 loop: CSARPRPGGLYEQYF.

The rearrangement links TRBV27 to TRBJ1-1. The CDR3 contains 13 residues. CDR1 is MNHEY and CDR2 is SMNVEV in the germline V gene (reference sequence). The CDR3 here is CASSLSRTTEAFF.

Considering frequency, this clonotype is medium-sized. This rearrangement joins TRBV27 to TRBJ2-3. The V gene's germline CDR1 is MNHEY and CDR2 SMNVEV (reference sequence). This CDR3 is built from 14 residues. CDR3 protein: CASSLYGPTDTQYF.

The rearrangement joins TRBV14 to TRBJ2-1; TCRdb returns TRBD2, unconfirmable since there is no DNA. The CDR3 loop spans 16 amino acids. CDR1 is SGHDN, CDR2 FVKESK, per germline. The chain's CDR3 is CASSQGSSGRAAQQFF.